This T cell receptor beta chain was recovered during a study of T cell responses to AZD1222 COVID-19 vaccine. The length of the CDR3 is 13 residues. V dropped 3 bases and J dropped 5; count of bases not matched to a gene: 1. Germline loops: CDR1 SGDLS, CDR2 YYNGEE. Remarks on this clone: The antigen is undetermined.

Study observations and caveats: Donors were mostly white British, more females; clonal diversity possibly underestimated.

Clones were sequenced by immunoSEQ multiplex PCR, and TCRdb holds only the in-frame ones, with some missing. Of 100,000 to 150,000 clones listed, about 90% were seen once; the top ten hold 10%. This receptor was identified in an adult in good health. The chain carries TRBV9 and TRBJ2-2; 7 bases are a match to TRBD1. Sequencing was performed on peripheral blood, taken on day 0 of AZD1222 vaccination. CDR3 sequence (DNA): TGTGCCAGCAGCGAGACAGGGACCGGGGAGCTGTTTTTT. Translation: CASSETGTGELFF.